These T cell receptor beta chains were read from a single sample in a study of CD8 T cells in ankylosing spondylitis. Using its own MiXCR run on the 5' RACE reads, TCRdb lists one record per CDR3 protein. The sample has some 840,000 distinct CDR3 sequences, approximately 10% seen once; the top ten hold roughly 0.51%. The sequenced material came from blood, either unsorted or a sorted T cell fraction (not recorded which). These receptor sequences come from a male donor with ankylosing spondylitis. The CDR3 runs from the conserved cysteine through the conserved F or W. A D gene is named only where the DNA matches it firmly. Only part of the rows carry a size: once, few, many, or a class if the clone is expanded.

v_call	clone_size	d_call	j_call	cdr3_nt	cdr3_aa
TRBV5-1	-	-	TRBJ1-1	TGCGCCAGCAGCTTGGACAGATCCCCTAGGAGGACTGAAGCTTTCTTT	CASSLDRSPRRTEAFF
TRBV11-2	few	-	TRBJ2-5	TGTGCCAGCAGCTCACCCATTTCATCCGGCAGAGAGACCCAGTACTTC	CASSSPISSGRETQYF
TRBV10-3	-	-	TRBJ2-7	TGTGCCATCAGTGTACGGACAGCGAGCTCCTACGAGCAGTACTTC	CAISVRTASSYEQYF
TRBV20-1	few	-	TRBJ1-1	TGCAGTGCTCCCAGGGAAGGGGGCACTGAAGCTTTCTTT	CSAPREGGTEAFF
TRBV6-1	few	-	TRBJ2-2	TGTGCCAGCGATCAGGAGTTGAGCACCGGGGAGCTGTTTTTT	CASDQELSTGELFF
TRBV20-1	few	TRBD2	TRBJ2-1	TGCAGTGCGGACGGGACTAGCGATTCTAGCTCCTACAATGAGCAGTTCTTC	CSADGTSDSSSYNEQFF
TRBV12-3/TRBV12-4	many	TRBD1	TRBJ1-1	TGTGCCAGCAGTTTGGGACAGGGTTTAGGGACTGAAGCTTTCTTT	CASSLGQGLGTEAFF
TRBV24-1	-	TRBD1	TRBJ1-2	TGTACCACCAGTGACCCCTCTTACAGGGGGGGCTATGGCTACACCTTC	CTTSDPSYRGGYGYTF
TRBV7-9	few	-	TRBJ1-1	TGTGCCAGCAGCTTAGAGGACTCGTCAATCACTGAAGCTTTCTTT	CASSLEDSSITEAFF
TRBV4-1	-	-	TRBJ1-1	TGCGCCAGCAGCCGCGGCTGGACAGAGATGAACACTGAAGCTTTCTTT	CASSRGWTEMNTEAFF
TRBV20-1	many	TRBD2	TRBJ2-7	TGCAGTGCCCTAGCGGGGGGCGAATACTACGAGCAGTACTTC	CSALAGGEYYEQYF
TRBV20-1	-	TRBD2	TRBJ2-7	TGCAGTGCTAGAGATTTGGGACTAGCGGGAGGGGCTCCCTACGAGCAGTACTTC	CSARDLGLAGGAPYEQYF
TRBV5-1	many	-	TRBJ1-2	TGCGCCAGCAGCTTGATAGCGGGCGACTATGGCTACACCTTC	CASSLIAGDYGYTF
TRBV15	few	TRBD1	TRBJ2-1	TGTGCCACCAGCACTGGACAGGCGGACTACAATGAGCAGTTCTTC	CATSTGQADYNEQFF
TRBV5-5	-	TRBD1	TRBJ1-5	TGTGCCAGCAGCTTACGGACAGGGATGCTTAGCAATCAGCCCCAGCATTTT	CASSLRTGMLSNQPQHF
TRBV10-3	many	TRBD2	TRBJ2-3	TGTGCCATCGGGGGAAGCGATAGCGGGGGCCCCACAGATACGCAGTATTTT	CAIGGSDSGGPTDTQYF
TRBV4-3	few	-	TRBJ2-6	TGCGCCAGCAGCCAAGGGAACTCTGGGGCCAACGTCCTGACTTTC	CASSQGNSGANVLTF
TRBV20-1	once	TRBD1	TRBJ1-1	TGCAGTGCTAGAGGGGACAGTAGGAACACTGAAGCTTACTTT	CSARGDSRNTEAYF
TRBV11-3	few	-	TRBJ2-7	TGTGCCAGCAGCGCCCGGACAGCCGAGTCCTACGAGCAGTACTTC	CASSARTAESYEQYF
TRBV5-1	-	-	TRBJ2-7	TGCGCCAGCAGCTTGGACTACGGGACCCGGGGGGAGCAGTACTTC	CASSLDYGTRGEQYF
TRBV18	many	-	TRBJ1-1	TGCGCCAGCAGCCCCCTTGGGAACACTGAAGCTTTCTTT	CASSPLGNTEAFF
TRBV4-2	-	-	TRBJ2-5	TGTGCCAGCAGCCAGAGCACTAGGGGATGGGAGACCCAGTACTTC	CASSQSTRGWETQYF
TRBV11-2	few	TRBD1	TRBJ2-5	TGTGCCAGCAGCTCAGACTTGACAGGGGCGGGGGAGACCCAGTACTTC	CASSSDLTGAGETQYF
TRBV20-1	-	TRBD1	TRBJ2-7	TGCAGTGCAGGACAGGGCAGCTCCTACGAGCAGTACTTC	CSAGQGSSYEQYF
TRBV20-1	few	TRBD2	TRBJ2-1	TGCAGTGCGCCTCTAGCGGGACCCGACAATGAGCAGTTCTTC	CSAPLAGPDNEQFF
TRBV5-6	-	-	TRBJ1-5	TGTGCCAGCAGCTTGGAGCCGGATCAGCCCCAGCATTTT	CASSLEPDQPQHF
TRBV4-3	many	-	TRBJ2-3	TGCGCCAGCAGCCAAGATCGCAGCACAGATACGCAGTATTTT	CASSQDRSTDTQYF
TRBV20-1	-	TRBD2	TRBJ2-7	TGCAGTGCTAGAAGTACGGGAGGCTACGAGCAGTACTTC	CSARSTGGYEQYF
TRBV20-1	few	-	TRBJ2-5	TGCAGTGTCCCACCCTTGACCGTCCGGGAGACCCAGTACTTC	CSVPPLTVRETQYF
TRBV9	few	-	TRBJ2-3	TGTGCCAGCAGCGTAGGATGGGACACAGATACGCAGTATTTT	CASSVGWDTDTQYF
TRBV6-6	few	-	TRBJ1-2	TGTGCCAGCAGTTTCCCGGCTGGCTACACCTTC	CASSFPAGYTF
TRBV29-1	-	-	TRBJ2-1	TGCAGCGTTGAGCGGGAACGCTCCTACAATGAGCAGTTCTTC	CSVERERSYNEQFF
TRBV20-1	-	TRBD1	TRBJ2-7	TGCAGTGCTGTTCGACAGGGGGGGTCCGAGCAGTACTTC	CSAVRQGGSEQYF
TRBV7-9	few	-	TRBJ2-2	TGTGCCAGCAGCACTACAGGGTCGGCCGGGGAGCTGTTTTTT	CASSTTGSAGELFF
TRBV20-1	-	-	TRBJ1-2	TGCACCGAGGGGGGGACTAACTATGGCTACACCTTC	CTEGGTNYGYTF
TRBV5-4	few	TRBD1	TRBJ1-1	TGTGCCAGCAGCCCGCCCGGGACAGGGAACACTGAAGCTTTCTTT	CASSPPGTGNTEAFF
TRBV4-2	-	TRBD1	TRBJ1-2	TGTGCCAGCAGCCAGAGGGACAGCATCTATGGCTACACCTTC	CASSQRDSIYGYTF
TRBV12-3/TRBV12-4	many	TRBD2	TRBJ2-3	TGTGCCAGCTTACGTGGGGGGGGAGCAGATACGCAGTATTTT	CASLRGGGADTQYF
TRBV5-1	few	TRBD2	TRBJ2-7	TGCGCCAGCAGCGGCGGACTAGCGGGAGGAGGTTACGAGCAGTACTTC	CASSGGLAGGGYEQYF
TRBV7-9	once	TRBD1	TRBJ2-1	TGTGCCAGCAGCTCGCCGGGACAGACCATCTACAATGAGCAGTTCTTC	CASSSPGQTIYNEQFF
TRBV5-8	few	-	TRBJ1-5	TGTGCCAGCAGCTTGGACAAGAATCAGCCCCAGCATTTT	CASSLDKNQPQHF
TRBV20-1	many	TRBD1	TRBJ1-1	TGCAGTGCTAGTAGTCCCCGACAGGGGAACACTGAAGCTTTCTTT	CSASSPRQGNTEAFF
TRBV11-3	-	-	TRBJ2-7	TGTGCCAGCAGCTTGGAGACAGACTACGAGCAGTACTTC	CASSLETDYEQYF
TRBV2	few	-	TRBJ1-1	TGTGCCAGCAGTGAGTCCAGACACCACACTGAAGCTTTCTTT	CASSESRHHTEAFF
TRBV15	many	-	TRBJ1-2	TGTGCCACCTCCCAGGGCTATGGCTACACCTTC	CATSQGYGYTF
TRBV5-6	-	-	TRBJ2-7	TGTGCCAGCAGCTGGGGCTTAGGGAGTATGACCTACGAGCAGTACTTC	CASSWGLGSMTYEQYF
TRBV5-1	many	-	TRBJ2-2	TGCGCCAGCAGCTTGGAAAACTGGGTCGGGGAGCTGTTTTTT	CASSLENWVGELFF
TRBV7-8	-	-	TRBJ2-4	TGTGCCAGCAGCCCCATAACAGAACTAGCCAAAAACATTCAGTACTTC	CASSPITELAKNIQYF
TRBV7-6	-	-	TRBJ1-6	TGTGCCAGCAGCCTCCGGGGTGGTGTCGGGAATTCACCCCTCCACTTT	CASSLRGGVGNSPLHF
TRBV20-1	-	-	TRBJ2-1	TGCAGTGCTATGGGGGGCACCCACAATGAGCAGTTCTTC	CSAMGGTHNEQFF
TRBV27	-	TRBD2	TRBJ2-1	TGTGCCAGCAAGGCGGGAGTTTACAATGAGCAGTTCTTC	CASKAGVYNEQFF
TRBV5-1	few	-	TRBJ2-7	TGCGCCAGCAGCTTGGCTGCAGGAGGCGGCGAGCAGTACTTC	CASSLAAGGGEQYF
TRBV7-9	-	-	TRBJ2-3	TGTGCCAGCAGCTTAGAGGACAGAGGCGCAGATACGCAGTATTTT	CASSLEDRGADTQYF